The clone carrying this TCR beta chain was seen only once. The CDR3 consists of 15 residues. Germline V gives CDR1 LNHNV, CDR2 YYDKDF (reference sequence). V was pared by 3 bases and J by 1 base, with 5 bases of the junction left unmatched. The data were obtained in a study of blood T cell repertoires in COVID-19. Whole-study context: Specimens from acute and convalescent COVID-19 originated in the United States, Italy and Spain.

Methods used by the authors: Researchers report that nucleated cell counts were estimated from reference gene primer amplification. The data were produced by immunoSEQ multiplex PCR, yet TCRdb's version contains in-frame clones alone and is incomplete. From that table come the V and J calls and clone size; the DNA was used to work out D and trimming. The sample includes roughly 100,000 clones, about nine tenths of them seen just once. Seattle-derived patients entered the study during active infection and were followed longitudinally. This rearrangement joins TRBV15 to TRBJ1-1, with 7 nucleotides matching TRBD1. What was sequenced was peripheral blood. The TCR sequence derives from a woman in her fifties or sixties with COVID-19, enrolled during active disease. Here the CDR3 DNA reads TGTGCCACCAGCAGGACCCGGGACAGGAACACTGAAGCTTTCTTT. Its translation: CATSRTRDRNTEAFF.